A selection of T cell receptor beta chains follows, all from one sample in a study of PD-1 blockade in mismatch repair-deficient tumors. TCRdb keeps only in-frame clones here, not all; method: immunoSEQ multiplex PCR. The table records about 84,000 clones, 65% to 85% of them present only once. This sample comprised peripheral blood, obtained 12 weeks after starting pembrolizumab. These receptors all come from an adult with mismatch repair-deficient cancer. CDR3s leave out the opening cysteine and the closing phenylalanine or tryptophan.

CDR3aa: AFRSGRLVRNEQF
v_gene: TRBV30

CDR3aa: ASSLADTQY
v_gene: TRBV5-8

CDR3aa: AWSVLDSGEQF
v_gene: TRBV30

CDR3aa: ASSGPTGEAF
v_gene: TRBV2

CDR3aa: ASSSRGSRGANYGYT
v_gene: TRBV7-9

CDR3aa: SVGSRGANVLT
v_gene: TRBV29-1

CDR3aa: ASSADTGELF
v_gene: TRBV6-1

CDR3aa: ASSPRRTSYEQY
v_gene: TRBV7-2

CDR3aa: ATSGGWADTGELF
v_gene: TRBV6-1

CDR3aa: ASSLYPEGNYGYT
v_gene: TRBV11-3

CDR3aa: ASSLARGARRNEQF
v_gene: TRBV11-1

CDR3aa: ASSEPTVRWRETQY
v_gene: TRBV21-1

CDR3aa: AWSSRDEQY
v_gene: TRBV30

CDR3aa: ASSPRAGTRVYEQY
v_gene: TRBV7-9

CDR3aa: ATQGTRSPGELF
v_gene: TRBV7-8

CDR3aa: ASSLEQGALAYEQY
v_gene: TRBV11-3

CDR3aa: AIMGEQNTEAF
v_gene: TRBV10-3

CDR3aa: ASSPGQGNYGYT
v_gene: TRBV6-5

CDR3aa: ASSVSVAGETQY
v_gene: TRBV9

CDR3aa: ATDTSSYEQY
v_gene: TRBV28

CDR3aa: ASSLNAEAF
v_gene: TRBV7-9

CDR3aa: AWSAEKSYEQY
v_gene: TRBV30